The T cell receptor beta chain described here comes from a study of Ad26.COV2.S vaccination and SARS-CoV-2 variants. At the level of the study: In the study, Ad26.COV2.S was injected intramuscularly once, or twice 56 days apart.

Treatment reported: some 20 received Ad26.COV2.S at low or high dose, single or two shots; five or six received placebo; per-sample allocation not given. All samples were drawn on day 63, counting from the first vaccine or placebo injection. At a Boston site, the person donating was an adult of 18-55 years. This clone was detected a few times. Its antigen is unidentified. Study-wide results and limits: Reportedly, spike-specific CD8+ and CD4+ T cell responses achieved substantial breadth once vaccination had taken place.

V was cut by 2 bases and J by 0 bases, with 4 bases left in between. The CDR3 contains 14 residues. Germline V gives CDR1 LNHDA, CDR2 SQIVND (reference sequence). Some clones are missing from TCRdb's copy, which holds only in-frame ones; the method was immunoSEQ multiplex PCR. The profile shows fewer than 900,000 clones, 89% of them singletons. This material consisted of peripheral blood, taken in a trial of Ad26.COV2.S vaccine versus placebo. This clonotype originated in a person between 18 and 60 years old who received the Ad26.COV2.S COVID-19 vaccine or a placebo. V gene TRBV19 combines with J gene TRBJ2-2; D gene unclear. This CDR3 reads CASSILPNTGELFF. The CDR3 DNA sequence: TGTGCCAGTAGTATACTACCGAACACCGGGGAGCTGTTTTTT.